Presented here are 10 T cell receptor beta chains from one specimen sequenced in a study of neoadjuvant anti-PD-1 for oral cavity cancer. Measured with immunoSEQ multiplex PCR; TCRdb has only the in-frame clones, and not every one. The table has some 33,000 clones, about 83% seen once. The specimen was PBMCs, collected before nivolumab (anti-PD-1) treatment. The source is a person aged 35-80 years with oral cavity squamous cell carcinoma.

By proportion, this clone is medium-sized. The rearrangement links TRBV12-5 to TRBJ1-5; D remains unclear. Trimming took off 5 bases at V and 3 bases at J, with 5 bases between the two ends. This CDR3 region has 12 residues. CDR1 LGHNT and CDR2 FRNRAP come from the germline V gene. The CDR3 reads CASGLPNQPQHF. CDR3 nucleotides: TGTGCTAGTGGTCTACCCAATCAGCCCCAGCATTTT.

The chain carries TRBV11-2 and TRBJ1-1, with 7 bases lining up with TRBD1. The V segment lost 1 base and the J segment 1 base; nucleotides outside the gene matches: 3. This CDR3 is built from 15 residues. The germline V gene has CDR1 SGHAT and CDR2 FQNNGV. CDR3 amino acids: CASSLGGTANTEAFF. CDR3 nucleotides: TGTGCCAGCAGCTTAGGTGGGACAGCGAACACTGAAGCTTTCTTT. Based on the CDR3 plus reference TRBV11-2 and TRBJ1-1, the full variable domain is EAGVAQSPRYKIIEKRQSVAFWCNPISGHATLYWYQQILGQGPKLLIQFQNNGVVDDSQLPKDRFSAERLKGVDSTLKIQPAKLEDSAVYLCASSLGGTANTEAFFGQGTRLTVV.

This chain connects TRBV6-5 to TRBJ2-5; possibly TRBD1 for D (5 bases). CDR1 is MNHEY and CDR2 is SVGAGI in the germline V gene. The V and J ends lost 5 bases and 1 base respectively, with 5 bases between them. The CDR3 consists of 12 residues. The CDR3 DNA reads TGTGCCAGCAGTGGGGCCCAAGAGACCCAGTACTTC. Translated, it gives CASSGAQETQYF.

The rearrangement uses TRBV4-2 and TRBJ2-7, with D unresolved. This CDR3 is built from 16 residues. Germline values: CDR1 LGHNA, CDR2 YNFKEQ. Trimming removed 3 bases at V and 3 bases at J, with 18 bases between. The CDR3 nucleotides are TGTGCCAGCAGCCACCCCTTAACTGCAGGCCGCTACGAGCAGTACTTC. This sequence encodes CASSHPLTAGRYEQYF.

The CDR3: CASSLVVGAVLAGDTQYF. In DNA, the CDR3 is TGTGCCAGCAGCTTGGTGGTCGGAGCGGTACTAGCTGGGGATACGCAGTATTTT. The V call is TRBV5-6, the J call TRBJ2-3; a possible D gene is TRBD2 (6 bases). The CDR3 runs to 18 residues. Germline lookup yields CDR1 SGHDT and CDR2 YYEEEE. Deletions cut 0 bases from V and 6 bases from J, with 23 bases between.

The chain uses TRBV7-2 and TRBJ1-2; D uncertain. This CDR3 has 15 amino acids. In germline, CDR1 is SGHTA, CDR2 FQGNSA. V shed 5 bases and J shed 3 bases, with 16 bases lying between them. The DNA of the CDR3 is TGTGCCAGCAGCCCTAGCATAGGGTTCGACTATGGCTACACCTTC. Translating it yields CASSPSIGFDYGYTF.

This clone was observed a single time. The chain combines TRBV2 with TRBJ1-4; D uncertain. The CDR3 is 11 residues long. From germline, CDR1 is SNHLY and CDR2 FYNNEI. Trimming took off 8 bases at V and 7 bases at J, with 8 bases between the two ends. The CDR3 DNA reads TGTGCCAGCGTAGAGGGTGAAAAACTGTTTTTT. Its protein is CASVEGEKLFF.

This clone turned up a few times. CDR3 DNA sequence: TGTGCCAGCAGCTACAGGACAGGTAAAAAGGAACAGCCCCAGCATTTT. Translated: CASSYRTGKKEQPQHF. The V gene is TRBV7-9, the J gene TRBJ1-5, with 7 bases lining up with TRBD1. Trimming took 4 bases from V and 7 from J; bases not matched to a gene: 13. The V gene's germline CDR1 is SEHNR and CDR2 FQNEAQ (reference sequence). There are 16 residues in the CDR3.

CDR3 sequence reads: CASSGATNTGELFF. As DNA, the CDR3 is TGTGCCAGCAGTGGAGCCACGAACACCGGGGAGCTGTTTTTT. The chain carries TRBV25-1 and TRBJ2-2; no definite D call. This CDR3 region has 14 residues. The germline V gene has CDR1 MGHDK and CDR2 SYGVNS. The germline V and J ends were trimmed by 4 bases and 0 bases, with 6 bases remaining between them.

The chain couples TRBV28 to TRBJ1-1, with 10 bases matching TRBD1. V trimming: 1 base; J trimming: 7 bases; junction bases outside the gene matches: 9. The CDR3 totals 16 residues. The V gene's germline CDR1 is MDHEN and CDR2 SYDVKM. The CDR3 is CASSLYRDRGPGEAFF. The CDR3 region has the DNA TGTGCCAGCAGTTTATACAGGGACAGGGGTCCCGGTGAAGCTTTCTTT.